A single sample is the source of the 26 T cell receptor beta chains below, sequenced in a study of T-cell reconstitution after alpha-beta-depleted transplantation in children. Unique molecular identifiers were used in preparing the TCRbeta library. TCRdb reprocessed the PCR reads with MiXCR, giving one entry per CDR3 protein. The sample yields around 200,000 distinct CDR3 sequences, roughly a tenth seen once. The sequencing used PBMCs from the stem cell graft donor, collected from the stem cell graft. Receptors originate from a human donor who donated a stem cell graft to a child with acute lymphoblastic leukemia.

The V call is TRBV14, the J call TRBJ2-7, with 8 bases that match TRBD1. V dropped 3 bases and J dropped 7; count of bases not matched to a gene: 11. Germline-derived CDR1 and CDR2 are SGHDN and FVKESK. The CDR3 consists of 15 residues. The CDR3 sequence: CASSHRDRGLGEQYF. The CDR3 nucleotides are TGTGCCAGCAGCCACCGAGACAGGGGCCTTGGGGAGCAGTACTTC.

V usage is TRBV7-2 and J usage is TRBJ1-1; TRBD1 is a possible D gene (6 bases). Germline values: CDR1 SGHTA, CDR2 FQGNSA. This CDR3 has 14 amino acids. V was trimmed by 5 bases and J by 6 bases, leaving 16 bases between them. The CDR3 DNA follows: TGTGCCAGCAGCCCCCACAGGGAAGGGCCTGAAGCTTTCTTT. Residues: CASSPHREGPEAFF.

The chain's CDR3 is CATEQGYGYTF. DNA for the CDR3: TGTGCCACCGAACAGGGCTACGGCTACACCTTC. V usage is TRBV19 and J usage is TRBJ1-2, with D perhaps matching TRBD1 (6 bases). Germline CDR1 reads LNHDA; CDR2 reads SQIVND (reference sequence). Deletions cut 10 bases from V and 8 bases from J, with 14 bases between. The CDR3 runs to 11 residues.

This clonotype was detected a few times. The chain carries TRBV6-2 or TRBV6-3 and TRBJ2-2; 8 bases map to TRBD1. Germline CDR1 and CDR2: MNHEY and SVGEGT. The V segment lost 2 bases and the J segment 3 bases; nucleotides outside the gene matches: 8. The CDR3 length is 17 residues. In DNA form, the CDR3 reads TGTGCCAGCAGTTACGCCTCAGGGGGCGCCGACACCGGGGAGCTGTTTTTT. Translating gives CASSYASGGADTGELFF.

The V call is TRBV9, the J call TRBJ2-5, with TRBD1 matching 7 bases. This CDR3 region has 15 residues. The V and J ends lost 3 bases and 5 bases, in that order; junction bases with no gene match: 10. Germline assignment: CDR1 SGDLS and CDR2 YYNGEE. The CDR3 DNA sequence: TGTGCCAGCAGCGGATCGACAGGGCTGGGGGAGACCCAGTACTTC. This translates into CASSGSTGLGETQYF. Combining the CDR3 with reference TRBV9 and TRBJ2-5 gives the whole variable domain DSGVTQTPKHLITATGQRVTLRCSPRSGDLSVYWYQQSLDQGLQFLIQYYNGEERAKGNILERFSAQQFPDLHSELNLSSLELGDSALYFCASSGSTGLGETQYFGPGTRLLVL.

This clonotype appeared many times. This chain links TRBV20-1 with TRBJ1-1, with a weak D call TRBD1 (6 bases). CDR3 size: 14 residues. Germline V CDR1 and CDR2: DFQATT, SNEGSKA (reference sequence). Trimming cost V 2 bases and J 1 base, with 11 bases left between them. The CDR3 sequence: CSARLLTGNTEAFF. CDR3 nucleotides: TGCAGTGCTAGACTTTTGACAGGGAACACTGAAGCTTTCTTT.

The table lists this clonotype with a few counts. The rearrangement uses TRBV3-1 and TRBJ2-2; D uncertain. The CDR3 spans 17 residues. The ends were cut back, 0 bases at V and 0 bases at J, with 11 bases in the middle. CDR1 and CDR2 from the germline V gene are LGHDT and YNNKEL (reference sequence). CDR3 protein: CASSQDWLSANTGELFF. CDR3 DNA: TGTGCCAGCAGCCAAGACTGGCTTTCCGCGAACACCGGGGAGCTGTTTTTT.

The sample holds many counts of this clonotype. The chain uses TRBV20-1 and TRBJ1-1, with unresolved D. Germline CDR1 and CDR2: DFQATT and SNEGSKA (reference sequence). V shed 7 bases and J shed 0 bases, with 15 bases lying between them. The CDR3 consists of 14 residues. The CDR3 coding sequence is TGCAGTGTGCCGAAGGGTCCAATGAACACTGAAGCTTTCTTT. Protein: CSVPKGPMNTEAFF.

This clonotype was seen at least ten times. The gene calls are TRBV29-1 and TRBJ2-7, with TRBD1 matching over 9 bases. The CDR3 is 15 amino acids. The V gene end was trimmed by 3 bases and the J gene end by 4 bases; junction bases not matched to a gene: 10. CDR1 is SQVTM and CDR2 is ANQGSEA in the germline V gene. DNA for the CDR3: TGCAGCGTTGAGGAGCTAAGGACAGGGGAATACGAGCAGTACTTC. This translates into CSVEELRTGEYEQYF.

The chain joins TRBV7-9 to TRBJ1-1, with TRBD1 matching 12 bases. The CDR3 is 16 amino acids. Germline V gene sequence: CDR1 SEHNR, CDR2 FQNEAQ (reference sequence). With 5 bases clipped from V and 5 bases from J, the junction kept 9 bases outside the gene matches. The CDR3 loop is CASSKGQGASGTEAFF. The CDR3 DNA reads TGTGCCAGCAGCAAGGGACAGGGGGCGTCAGGAACTGAAGCTTTCTTT.

This clonotype was detected many times. This sequence joins TRBV7-9 and TRBJ2-3; 8 bases agree with TRBD2. The CDR3 runs to 15 residues. The germline gives CDR1 SEHNR, CDR2 FQNEAQ (reference sequence). Trimming took 7 bases from V and 2 from J; bases not matched to a gene: 8. CDR3 nucleotide sequence: TGTGCCAGCACTTCTAGCGGGCCATTCACAGATACGCAGTATTTT. This encodes CASTSSGPFTDTQYF.

This clonotype occurred many times. V and J are TRBV10-3 and TRBJ1-1, with a tentative D call TRBD1 (5 bases). There are 12 residues in the CDR3. V lost 4 bases to trimming and J lost 6 bases, with 9 bases between them. Looked up from germline, CDR1 is ENHRY and CDR2 is SYGVKD. The CDR3: CAISVQGAEAFF. The CDR3 coding sequence is TGTGCCATCAGTGTGCAAGGGGCTGAAGCTTTCTTT.

This clonotype showed up just a few times. This chain uses TRBV6-5 with TRBJ1-2; weak D call: TRBD1 (6 bases). V was pared by 6 bases and J by 1 base, with 21 bases between. The CDR3 consists of 17 residues. The V gene's germline CDR1 is MNHEY and CDR2 SVGAGI. CDR3 sequence: CASSSNRAGEINYGYTF. CDR3 in DNA: TGTGCCAGCAGCTCGAACAGGGCAGGGGAGATTAACTATGGCTACACCTTC.

The sample holds many counts of this clonotype. V and J are TRBV10-3 and TRBJ2-7; maybe TRBD2 (5 bases). V lost 4 bases and J lost 6, with 10 bases in between. The CDR3 length is 12 residues. CDR1 and CDR2 from the germline V gene are ENHRY and SYGVKD. CDR3: CAISVDRGEQYF. DNA of the CDR3: TGTGCCATCAGTGTCGACCGGGGCGAGCAGTACTTC.

This clonotype was seen many times. V usage is TRBV20-1 and J usage is TRBJ2-7; 12 bases agree with TRBD2. Trimming cost V 0 bases and J 5 bases; bases outside gene matches: 5. This CDR3 comprises 15 residues. CDR1 and CDR2 from the germline V gene are DFQATT and SNEGSKA (reference sequence). This CDR3 reads CSARELAGGLDEQYF. The CDR3 nucleotides are TGCAGTGCTAGAGAGCTAGCGGGGGGGCTTGACGAGCAGTACTTC.

The rearrangement uses TRBV7-2 and TRBJ2-7; D possibly uses TRBD1 or TRBD2 (7 bases each). Between the trimmed V and J ends, which lost 5 bases and 9 bases, there was a span of 20 bases. CDR1 is SGHTA and CDR2 is FQGNSA in the germline V gene. The CDR3 contains 14 residues. The CDR3 sequence: CASSGLTGTNGQYF. CDR3 DNA sequence: TGTGCCAGCAGCGGGTTGACAGGGACTAACGGGCAGTACTTC.

This clonotype has at least ten counts. The junction departs from germline at one end; a sequencing error may be responsible. This chain links TRBV4-2 with TRBJ2-3; tentatively, D is TRBD1 or TRBD2 (5 bases each). The CDR3 sequence is 11 residues long. Germline CDR1 reads LGHNA; CDR2 reads YNFKEQ. The CDR3 DNA follows: TGTGCCAGCAGCCACGAGGGGTGGTTGAATTTT. Amino acids: CASSHEGWLNF.

A few counts support this clonotype. This chain links TRBV6-2 or TRBV6-3 with TRBJ2-7, with 7 bases matching TRBD1. This CDR3 is 14 amino acids long. Germline CDR1 and CDR2: MNHEY and SVGEGT. The ends lost 7 bases at V and 3 bases at J; junction bases unmatched: 9. DNA for the CDR3: TGTGCCAGCACAGCAGGGGGAATAAACTACGAGCAGTACTTC. Protein: CASTAGGINYEQYF.

This clonotype was seen a few times. V gene TRBV18 combines with J gene TRBJ1-1; 7 bases are a match to TRBD1. The CDR3 runs to 16 residues. Germline CDR1 and CDR2: KGHSH and LQKENI. The V segment lost 0 bases and the J segment 4 bases; nucleotides outside the gene matches: 8. The CDR3 is CASSPPETGIFTEAFF. CDR3 DNA: TGTGCCAGCTCACCACCTGAGACAGGGATTTTCACTGAAGCTTTCTTT.

This clonotype came up many times. The CDR3: CAIGTGLDATNEKLFF. The CDR3 DNA reads TGTGCCATCGGGACAGGCTTAGATGCAACTAATGAAAAACTGTTTTTT. The chain carries TRBV10-3 and TRBJ1-4, with 8 bases lining up with TRBD1. The CDR3 extends over 16 amino acids. J was trimmed by 0 bases and V by 8 bases; bases with no gene match: 8. Germline CDR1 ENHRY, CDR2 SYGVKD.

The chain combines TRBV11-2 with TRBJ1-3; D uncertain. V was cut by 3 bases and J by 3 bases, with 12 bases left in between. The CDR3 is 15 residues long. Looked up from germline, CDR1 is SGHAT and CDR2 is FQNNGV. DNA of the CDR3: TGTGCCAGCAGCTTGGGGTGGGCGCTTGGAAACACCATATATTTT. Translated, it gives CASSLGWALGNTIYF.

Many counts were recorded for this clonotype. V is TRBV5-1 and J is TRBJ2-1, with TRBD2 identical over 12 bases. With V trimmed by 4 bases and J by 15 bases, 11 bases remained unmatched. The length of the CDR3 is 14 residues. From germline, CDR1 is SGHRS and CDR2 YFSETQ. CDR3 nucleotides: TGCGCCAGCAGCCTCGGATCTAGCGGGGGGGCTGTGTTCTTC. Translated: CASSLGSSGGAVFF.

Ten or more counts support this clonotype. The V call is TRBV10-2, the J call TRBJ2-7, with a possible D match to TRBD2 (6 bases). Trimming took off 6 bases at V and 1 base at J, with 16 bases between the two ends. Germline-derived CDR1 and CDR2 are WSHSY and SAAADI. The CDR3 is 15 amino acids. The CDR3 here is CASSQRDFESYEQYF. CDR3 coding DNA: TGCGCCAGCAGCCAAAGGGACTTTGAATCCTACGAGCAGTACTTC.

This clonotype appeared a few times. This chain uses TRBV7-9 with TRBJ1-6; unclear D gene. Germline CDR1 and CDR2: SEHNR and FQNEAQ (reference sequence). V was clipped by 3 bases and J by 9 bases, with 12 bases between them. This CDR3 region has 14 residues. CDR3 coding DNA: TGTGCCAGCAGCTTGGACCGAAGAATTTCACCCCTCCACTTT. Amino acids: CASSLDRRISPLHF.

This clonotype was seen at least ten times. The chain joins TRBV29-1 to TRBJ1-1; the match to TRBD1 covers 10 bases. The germline V gene has CDR1 SQVTM and CDR2 ANQGSEA. The CDR3 extends over 15 amino acids. The trim removed 6 bases at V and 6 bases at J, leaving 13 bases unmatched. The chain's CDR3 is CSVNVRGQGWAEAFF. For the CDR3, the DNA is TGCAGCGTGAATGTCCGGGGACAGGGGTGGGCTGAAGCTTTCTTT.

This clonotype was observed a single time. Given a much more abundant clone one base away, this may be a read error. The chain has TRBV6-1 and TRBJ1-5; no clear D. The length of the CDR3 is 15 residues. CDR1 and CDR2 from the germline V gene are MNHNS and SASEGT. V lost 11 bases and J 1 base, leaving 18 bases between the germline ends. CDR3 sequence reads: CAARLSPGSNQPQHF. CDR3 DNA sequence: TGTGCCGCCAGACTCTCCCCGGGGAGCAATCAGCCCCAGCATTTT.